The clone carrying this T cell receptor (beta chain) was counted only a few times. Its antigen is unknown. What was sequenced were expressed TCRB transcripts, since all of the isolated RNA had been reverse transcribed. Produced via immunoSEQ multiplex PCR; TCRdb's table is partial and in-frame only. The sample holds 130,000 or so clones, 7.5% to 9.5% seen once. These data come from a study of beta chain features in type 1 diabetes. Study results and caveats: Type 1 diabetes patients showed a moderate but significant shortening of TCRB CDR3s in all four CD4+ subsets. A potential influence of HLA type upon TCRB rearrangement remained unresolved herein.

Trimming cost V 5 bases and J 7 bases, with 9 bases left between them. CDR1 is SGHRS, CDR2 YFSETQ, per germline. The CDR3 is 11 residues long. The sample comprised central memory CD4+ T cells from blood. This clonotype was sampled from a young man with type 1 diabetes. This rearrangement joins TRBV5-1 to TRBJ1-1; D unresolved. The CDR3 DNA reads as TGCGCCAGCAGGTTGCGGGGTGAAGCTTTCTTT. Translating gives CASRLRGEAFF.